This TCR beta chain was profiled in a study of CD8 T cells in Susac syndrome. RNA amounts of about 0.5 to 1 ug underwent reverse transcription with random hexamers. TCRdb fed the immunoSEQ multiplex PCR reads into MiXCR, producing one record per CDR3 protein. The sample has tens of thousands of distinct CDR3 sequences; approximately 95% are singletons. Germline loops: CDR1 DFQATT, CDR2 SNEGSKA (reference sequence). The CDR3 sequence is 15 residues long. Trimming stripped 2 bases from V and 0 bases from J, with 11 bases between. The sample taken for sequencing was CD8+ T cells from PBMCs. The receptor was isolated from a human donor with Susac syndrome. The chain carries TRBV20-1 and TRBJ1-3; D is unresolved. DNA of the CDR3: TGCAGTGCTAGACAGGCCCGTTACTCTGGAAACACCATATATTTT. This codes for CSARQARYSGNTIYF.